The clone carrying this T cell receptor beta chain was seen at least ten times. Antigen: not known. The CDR3 has 14 amino acids. V lost 6 bases and J 7 bases, leaving 13 bases between the germline ends. CDR1 is SGHTA and CDR2 is FQGNSA in the germline V gene. This entry is derived from a study of T cell repertoires in cytomegalovirus infection. Broader study findings: HLA-C-restricted CMV-specific TCR beta clonotypes prevailed in the ex vivo response.

TCRdb called the reads again in MiXCR, with one record for every CDR3 protein. The sample includes approximately 390,000 distinct CDR3 sequences, approximately 30% of them seen just once. This sequence originates from a human donor in good health (CMV status not recorded). Some clones in this sample may be carry-over from other donors' samples. This chain uses TRBV7-2 with TRBJ1-6, with D possibly being TRBD1 (6 bases). Sequencing used cultured PBMCs, obtained from culture after CMV antigen stimulation. CDR3 in DNA: TGTGCCAGCAGTTCGGGACAAACGAATTCACCCCTCCACTTT. This encodes CASSSGQTNSPLHF.